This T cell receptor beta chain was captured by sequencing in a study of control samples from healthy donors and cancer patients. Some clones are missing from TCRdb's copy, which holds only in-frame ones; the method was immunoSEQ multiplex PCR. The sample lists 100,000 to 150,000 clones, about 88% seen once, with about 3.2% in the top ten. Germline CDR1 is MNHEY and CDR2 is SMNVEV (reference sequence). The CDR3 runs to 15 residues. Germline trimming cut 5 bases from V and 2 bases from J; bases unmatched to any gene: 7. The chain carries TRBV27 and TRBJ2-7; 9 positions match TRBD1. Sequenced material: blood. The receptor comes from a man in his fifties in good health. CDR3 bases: TGTGCCAGCAGTACGCCGGGACAGGGAACCTACGAGCAGTACTTC. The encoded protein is CASSTPGQGTYEQYF.